The 30 T cell receptor beta chains listed next were all sequenced from one sample in a study of blood T cells in healthy people across ages. Through a sample-barcoded 5' primer and a J-beta primer mix, a second PCR was run for about 6 to 11 cycles. MiXCR, run by TCRdb on the 5' RACE reads, gives a single entry per CDR3 protein. The sample shows 800,000 to 900,000 distinct CDR3 sequences, less than 80% of them seen only once. Material for sequencing was blood. The receptors here all came from a man aged 25-40 years in good health.

The gene calls are TRBV7-9 and TRBJ2-5; 8 nucleotides agree with TRBD1. The CDR3 has 16 residues. The J segment lost 7 bases and the V segment lost 4 bases, leaving 14 bases of the junction unmatched. Germline CDR1 reads SEHNR; CDR2 reads FQNEAQ (reference sequence). CDR3: CASSSSDYDRGGTQYF. The CDR3 coding sequence is TGTGCCAGCAGCTCCTCCGATTACGACAGGGGTGGGACCCAGTACTTC.

This clonotype was detected a few times. The chain recombines TRBV11-2 with TRBJ2-3, with D maybe TRBD1 (5 bases). The CDR3 loop spans 13 amino acids. V lost 5 bases and J 6 bases, leaving 12 bases between the germline ends. Per the germline V gene, CDR1 is SGHAT and CDR2 is FQNNGV. The CDR3 protein is CASSPWTWDTQYF. As DNA, the CDR3 is TGTGCCAGCAGCCCCTGGACATGGGATACGCAGTATTTT.

Points on this clonotype: One end of the junction varies from germline; a read error may be responsible. The rearrangement links TRBV6-6 to TRBJ2-1, with a tentative D call TRBD1 (6 bases). The CDR3 has 14 residues. CDR1 is MNHNY, CDR2 SVGAGI, per germline (reference sequence). The CDR3 reads CASTQGINDNKQFF. In DNA, the CDR3 is TGTGCCAGTACACAGGGAATCAACGACAATAAGCAGTTCTTC.

This rearrangement joins TRBV11-3 to TRBJ2-1; TRBD1 is a possible D gene (6 bases). The germline gives CDR1 SGHNT, CDR2 YENEEA. The CDR3 is 15 amino acids. The V and J ends lost 4 bases and 8 bases respectively, with 18 bases between them. CDR3 DNA: TGTGCCAGCAGCTCCAACAGGGACCAAGGGGATGAGCAGTTCTTC. Translation: CASSSNRDQGDEQFF.

This sequence joins TRBV6-5 and TRBJ2-1; tentative D call: TRBD2 (6 bases). Germline V CDR1 and CDR2: MNHEY, SVGAGI. Trimming pared 7 bases from V and 7 bases from J, leaving 17 bases between. The CDR3 runs to 14 residues. CDR3 residues: CASKGRLAKNEQFF. CDR3 DNA: TGTGCCAGCAAGGGCCGGCTAGCGAAAAATGAGCAGTTCTTC.

This clonotype was seen only once. The chain uses TRBV14 and TRBJ2-1; 7 positions match TRBD2. The CDR3 spans 16 residues. Germline CDR1 reads SGHDN; CDR2 reads FVKESK. V shed 3 bases and J 4 bases; nucleotides not matched to a gene: 9. The CDR3 nucleotides are TGTGCCAGCAGCCACTGGGACTACAAGATTTACAATGAGCAGTTCTTC. This sequence encodes CASSHWDYKIYNEQFF.

In its sample, this clonotype was seen many times. The V call is TRBV6-1, the J call TRBJ2-4; D perhaps matches TRBD2 (5 bases). The CDR3 extends over 12 amino acids. The V gene lost 7 bases and the J gene lost 13 bases, with 17 bases spanning the gap. In germline, CDR1 is MNHNS, CDR2 SASEGT. CDR3 amino acids: CASKTGNGEQYF. The CDR3 DNA is TGTGCCAGCAAAACGGGGAACGGAGAGCAGTACTTC.

This chain connects TRBV29-1 to TRBJ2-7; D is perhaps TRBD2 (5 bases). The last part of the DNA fits TRBJ2-5 better; the J call may be wrong. The CDR3 covers 13 residues. The V gene's germline CDR1 is SQVTM and CDR2 ANQGSEA. The chain's CDR3 is CSVESRGLKTQYF. In DNA form, the CDR3 reads TGCAGCGTTGAGAGTCGGGGATTGAAGACCCAGTACTTC.

V usage is TRBV14 and J usage is TRBJ2-1; 12 bases agree with TRBD2. The CDR3 is made up of 18 amino acids. V lost 3 bases and J lost 6; bases outside the gene matches: 12. CDR1 and CDR2 from the germline V gene are SGHDN and FVKESK. CDR3 sequence reads: CASSHNPFTSGGLNEQFF. The CDR3 DNA sequence: TGTGCCAGCAGCCACAATCCTTTTACTAGCGGGGGGCTCAATGAGCAGTTCTTC.

The sample holds one count of this clonotype. This sequence joins TRBV4-3 and TRBJ2-3, with D hard to call. Germline CDR1 and CDR2: LGHNA and YSLEER. The CDR3 length is 14 residues. The ends were cut back, 1 base at V and 4 bases at J, with 9 bases in the middle. The CDR3 coding sequence is TGCGCCAGCAGCCAAGCAAAGGGCCCAGATACGCAGTATTTT. The encoded protein is CASSQAKGPDTQYF.

The genes are TRBV7-2 and TRBJ2-7, with D perhaps matching TRBD1 (5 bases). With 2 bases removed from V and 3 bases from J, the gap between germline ends came to 14 bases. Germline lookup yields CDR1 SGHTA and CDR2 FQGNSA. The CDR3 spans 15 residues. The CDR3 bases are TGTGCCAGCAGCTTATTTCGTAGGGGCAACTACGAGCAGTACTTC. Its translation is CASSLFRRGNYEQYF.

This clonotype was picked up a small number of times. The rearrangement links TRBV7-8 to TRBJ2-5, with TRBD2 matching 13 bases. The J segment lost 4 bases and the V segment lost 5 bases, leaving 7 bases of the junction unmatched. The CDR3 has 16 amino acids. Germline V gives CDR1 SGHVS, CDR2 FQNEAQ. The CDR3, as DNA: TGTGCCAGCAGCCCGCGACTAGCGGGGGGTCTAGAGACCCAGTACTTC. This codes for CASSPRLAGGLETQYF.

This clonotype was counted only a few times. The V and J genes are TRBV28 and TRBJ2-4; D is ambiguous. The J call may not be correct, given that the DNA end is closer to TRBJ2-5. Germline V gene sequence: CDR1 MDHEN, CDR2 SYDVKM. The CDR3 is made up of 14 amino acids. The CDR3 nucleotides read TGTGCCAGCAGCTCCAGCCTCCCCCAAGAGACCCAGTACTTC. Protein: CASSSSLPQETQYF.

In this sample, this clonotype turned up once. The chain combines TRBV28 with TRBJ1-1; D gene unclear. CDR1 and CDR2 from the germline V gene are MDHEN and SYDVKM. V dropped 8 bases and J dropped 7 bases, with 14 bases sitting between them. This CDR3 comprises 12 residues. The CDR3 DNA follows: TGTGCCAGCCTCGGGGAGGATTATGAAGCTTTCTTT. Translation gives CASLGEDYEAFF.

V is TRBV6-2 or TRBV6-3 and J is TRBJ1-5, with TRBD1 matching 11 bases. This CDR3 region has 15 residues. The germline V gene has CDR1 MNHEY and CDR2 SVGEGT. Trimming cost V 7 bases and J 6 bases; bases outside gene matches: 8. The CDR3 sequence is CASKSRTGGFQPQHF. The CDR3 nucleotides read TGTGCCAGCAAATCAAGGACAGGGGGCTTTCAGCCCCAGCATTTT.

This clonotype has a single count. An end of the junction does not agree with germline; a read error may underlie this. This chain joins TRBV4-3 and TRBJ1-2; 7 positions agree with TRBD1. The V gene's germline CDR1 is LGHNA and CDR2 YSLEER. The CDR3 has 15 residues. The CDR3, as DNA: TGCGCCAGCAGCCAACCGGGACAGCCTACCTATGGCCACACCTTC. This codes for CASSQPGQPTYGHTF.

This chain joins TRBV24-1 and TRBJ2-3; possibly TRBD1 for D (5 bases). Per germline, CDR1 KGHDR and CDR2 SFDVKD. V was cut by 0 bases and J by 6 bases, with 18 bases left in between. The CDR3 covers 17 residues. The CDR3 loop is CATSDLQTGPPGDTQYF. CDR3 DNA: TGTGCCACCAGTGATTTGCAGACCGGGCCTCCAGGGGATACGCAGTATTTT.

This chain links TRBV5-5 with TRBJ2-1; D call uncertain. The CDR3 covers 14 residues. Germline loops: CDR1 SGHKS, CDR2 YYEKEE (reference sequence). Trimming pared 4 bases from V and 8 bases from J, leaving 16 bases between. The DNA of the CDR3 is TGTGCCAGCAGCCAACCCGGCGGTACCGATGAGCAGTTCTTC. It codes for CASSQPGGTDEQFF.

This rearrangement joins TRBV29-1 to TRBJ2-1; 13 bases are a match to TRBD2. The V gene end was trimmed by 3 bases and the J gene end by 6 bases; junction bases not matched to a gene: 5. This CDR3 has 15 amino acids. Germline V CDR1 and CDR2: SQVTM, ANQGSEA. The CDR3 loop is CSVDATSGGGNEQFF. CDR3 nucleotide sequence: TGCAGCGTTGACGCAACTAGCGGGGGGGGCAATGAGCAGTTCTTC.

This clonotype came up a few times. The chain couples TRBV10-3 to TRBJ2-5; D is possibly TRBD2 (5 bases). The last part of the DNA fits TRBJ2-7 better; the J call may be wrong. The CDR3 spans 15 residues. Looked up from germline, CDR1 is ENHRY and CDR2 is SYGVKD. This chain's CDR3 is CAISGPGVPGDEQYF. The CDR3 DNA reads TGTGCCATCAGTGGCCCTGGGGTCCCCGGGGACGAGCAGTACTTC.

The rearrangement joins TRBV9 to TRBJ1-2; perhaps TRBD1 as D (5 bases). V dropped 2 bases and J dropped 8 bases, with 10 bases sitting between them. Germline V gives CDR1 SGDLS, CDR2 YYNGEE. The CDR3 length is 12 residues. CDR3 loop: CASSVGGVGYTF. The CDR3 DNA reads TGTGCCAGCAGCGTTGGGGGAGTAGGCTACACCTTC.

The chain has TRBV20-1 and TRBJ2-4; 9 bases align to TRBD1. Trimming at V came to 6 bases and at J to 7 bases, leaving 4 bases not matched to a gene. There are 12 residues in the CDR3. CDR1 and CDR2 from the germline V gene are DFQATT and SNEGSKA (reference sequence). The CDR3 protein is CSARTGENIQYF. In DNA, the CDR3 is TGCAGTGCCAGGACAGGGGAGAACATTCAGTACTTC.

Written as DNA, the CDR3 is TGTGCCAGCACCGAAGGGGGCCCGGCGGGGCCCGACGAGCAGTACTTC. Encoded protein: CASTEGGPAGPDEQYF. J is TRBJ2-7 and V is TRBV12-3 or TRBV12-4; D is perhaps TRBD1 (7 bases). V was cut by 7 bases and J by 5 bases, with 24 bases left in between. CDR3 length: 16 amino acids.

A note on this clonotype: Germline is not matched at one junction end, which may reflect a read error. The chain combines TRBV5-1 with TRBJ2-3; 7 bases are a match to TRBD2. This CDR3 has 14 residues. Germline V gene data show CDR1 as SGHRS and CDR2 as YFSETQ. In nucleotides, the CDR3 is TGCGCCAACAGCTTGGATGCGGGCGGGAGCACGCAGTATTTT. Translating gives CANSLDAGGSTQYF.

This chain joins TRBV5-1 and TRBJ2-1, with TRBD2 as a possible D gene (6 bases). With the DNA end fitting TRBJ2-7 better, the J assignment may be wrong. The CDR3 length is 17 residues. In germline, CDR1 is SGHRS, CDR2 YFSETQ. The chain's CDR3 is CASSPQPGTQRHNEQYF. CDR3 in DNA: TGCGCCAGCAGCCCTCAACCCGGGACTCAACGCCACAATGAGCAGTACTTC.

V usage is TRBV3-1 and J usage is TRBJ2-1, with D tentatively TRBD1 or TRBD2 (5 bases each). The germline CDR1 and CDR2 sequences are LGHDT and YNNKEL (reference sequence). The CDR3 covers 14 residues. Trimming stripped 0 bases from V and 9 bases from J, with 12 bases between. The CDR3 nucleotides are TGTGCCAGCAGCCAAGACAGGGCCAGCGGTGAGCAGTTCTTC. It encodes CASSQDRASGEQFF.

The chain has TRBV7-2 and TRBJ1-1; weak D call: TRBD1 (5 bases). The CDR3 contains 15 residues. Germline CDR1 is SGHTA and CDR2 is FQGNSA. Trimming pared 3 bases from V and 5 bases from J, leaving 16 bases between. This CDR3 reads CASSLGPQKGTEAFF. CDR3 nucleotide sequence: TGTGCCAGCAGCTTGGGGCCTCAAAAGGGGACTGAAGCTTTCTTT.

The chain is built from TRBV20-1 and TRBJ2-7, with TRBD1 matching 10 bases. V lost 6 bases to trimming and J lost 3 bases; unmatched junction nucleotides: 8. CDR3 length: 14 residues. Per germline, CDR1 DFQATT and CDR2 SNEGSKA (reference sequence). Here the CDR3 reads CSATDRGHLYEQYF. CDR3 nucleotide sequence: TGCAGTGCCACCGACAGGGGGCACCTCTACGAGCAGTACTTC.

This clonotype was seen at least ten times. V gene TRBV29-1 combines with J gene TRBJ2-3; D unclear. Germline V lookup: CDR1 SQVTM, CDR2 ANQGSEA. V lost 7 bases to trimming and J lost 6 bases, with 11 bases between them. This CDR3 contains 11 residues. The CDR3 DNA sequence: TGCAGCGGTAAAACCCGGGATACGCAGTATTTT. Translating it yields CSGKTRDTQYF.

V is TRBV7-9 and J is TRBJ2-7, with a tentative D call TRBD2 (6 bases). The CDR3 totals 17 residues. The ends were cut back, 1 base at V and 1 base at J, with 17 bases in the middle. The V gene's germline CDR1 is SEHNR and CDR2 FQNEAQ (reference sequence). This CDR3 is CASSLGSVAALSYEQYF. In DNA form, the CDR3 reads TGTGCCAGCAGCTTAGGTAGTGTAGCGGCCCTATCCTACGAGCAGTACTTC.